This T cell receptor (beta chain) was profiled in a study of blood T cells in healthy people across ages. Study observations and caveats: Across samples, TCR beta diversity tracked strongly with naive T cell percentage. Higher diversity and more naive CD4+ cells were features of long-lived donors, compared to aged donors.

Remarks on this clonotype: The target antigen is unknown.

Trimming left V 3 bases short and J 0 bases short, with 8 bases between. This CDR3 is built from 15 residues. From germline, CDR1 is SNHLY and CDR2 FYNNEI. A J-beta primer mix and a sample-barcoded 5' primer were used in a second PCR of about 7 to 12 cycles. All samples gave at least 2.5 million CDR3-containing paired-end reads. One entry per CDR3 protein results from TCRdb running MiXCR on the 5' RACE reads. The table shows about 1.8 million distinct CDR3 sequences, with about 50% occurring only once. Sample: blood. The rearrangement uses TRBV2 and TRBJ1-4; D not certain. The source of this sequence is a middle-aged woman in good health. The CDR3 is CASSEKGTTNEKLFF. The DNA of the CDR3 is TGTGCCAGCAGTGAGAAAGGGACAACTAATGAAAAACTGTTTTTT.